This is a list of T cell receptor beta chains from one sample in a study of HIV-infected children after antiretroviral therapy interruption. MiXCR was run by TCRdb on the 3' RACE reads, yielding one entry per CDR3 protein. This sample has 70,000 to 90,000 distinct CDR3 sequences; approximately 6.9% occur once, and the top ten carry 0.85% to 1.2%. The source was CD45RA+ CD4+ T cells from PBMCs, pooled from several time points, collected from a donor given antiretroviral therapy, either interrupted or continuous. The receptors here all came from a pool of human donors with HIV. The CDR3 runs from the conserved cysteine through the conserved F or W. A D gene is named only where the DNA matches it firmly. Some rows mark clone size as missing; the rest say once, few, many or name a class of expanded clone.

D gene: -
clone size: many
J gene: TRBJ2-7
V gene: TRBV7-2
CDR3 protein: CASSLGGRPYEQYF
CDR3 DNA: TGTGCCAGCAGCTTAGGGGGGAGACCCTACGAGCAGTACTTC

D gene: -
clone size: many
J gene: TRBJ1-1
V gene: TRBV7-2
CDR3 protein: CASSSERGRNTEAFF
CDR3 DNA: TGTGCCAGCAGTTCTGAACGGGGTCGGAACACTGAAGCTTTCTTT

D gene: -
clone size: -
J gene: TRBJ1-1
V gene: TRBV11-2
CDR3 protein: CASSLARGTEAFF
CDR3 DNA: TGTGCCAGCAGCTTAGCGCGGGGCACTGAAGCTTTCTTT

D gene: TRBD1
clone size: many
J gene: TRBJ1-1
V gene: TRBV6-5
CDR3 protein: CASSYQLTGAPVPFF
CDR3 DNA: TGTGCCAGCAGTTACCAACTAACAGGGGCCCCCGTTCCTTTCTTT

D gene: -
clone size: many
J gene: TRBJ2-1
V gene: TRBV24-1
CDR3 protein: CATSEGAGNSDEQFF
CDR3 DNA: TGTGCCACCAGTGAGGGGGCAGGGAACTCTGATGAGCAGTTCTTC

D gene: -
clone size: few
J gene: TRBJ2-1
V gene: TRBV5-1
CDR3 protein: CASSTLQGGNEQFF
CDR3 DNA: TGCGCCAGCAGCACATTACAGGGTGGCAATGAGCAGTTCTTC

D gene: -
clone size: many
J gene: TRBJ1-1
V gene: TRBV27
CDR3 protein: CASSYERGNTEAFF
CDR3 DNA: TGTGCCAGCAGTTACGAAAGAGGGAACACTGAAGCTTTCTTT

D gene: TRBD2
clone size: few
J gene: TRBJ2-1
V gene: TRBV10-3
CDR3 protein: CAISLSGASSYNEQFF
CDR3 DNA: TGTGCCATCAGTTTGAGCGGGGCGAGCTCCTACAATGAGCAGTTCTTC

D gene: -
clone size: -
J gene: TRBJ2-2
V gene: TRBV5-1
CDR3 protein: CASSDGQHRNLANTGELFF
CDR3 DNA: TGCGCCAGCAGCGACGGACAGCACCGCAATCTCGCGAACACCGGGGAGCTGTTTTTT

D gene: -
clone size: many
J gene: TRBJ2-7
V gene: TRBV20-1
CDR3 protein: CSASSSAGIYEQYF
CDR3 DNA: TGCAGTGCTAGTAGCTCAGCTGGGATTTACGAGCAGTACTTC